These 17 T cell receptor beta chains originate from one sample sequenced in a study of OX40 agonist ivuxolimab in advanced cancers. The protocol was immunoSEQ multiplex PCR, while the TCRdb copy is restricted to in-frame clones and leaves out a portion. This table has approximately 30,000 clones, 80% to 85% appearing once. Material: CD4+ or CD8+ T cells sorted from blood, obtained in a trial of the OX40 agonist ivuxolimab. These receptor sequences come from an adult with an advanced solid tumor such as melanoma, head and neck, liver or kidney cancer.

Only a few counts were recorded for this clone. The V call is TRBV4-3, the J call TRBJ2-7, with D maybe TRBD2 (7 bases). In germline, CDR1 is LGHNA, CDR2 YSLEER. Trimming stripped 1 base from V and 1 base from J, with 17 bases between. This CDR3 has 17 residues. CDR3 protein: CASSQGGGGWKSYEQYF. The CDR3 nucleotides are TGCGCCAGCAGCCAAGGGGGAGGGGGATGGAAATCCTACGAGCAGTACTTC.

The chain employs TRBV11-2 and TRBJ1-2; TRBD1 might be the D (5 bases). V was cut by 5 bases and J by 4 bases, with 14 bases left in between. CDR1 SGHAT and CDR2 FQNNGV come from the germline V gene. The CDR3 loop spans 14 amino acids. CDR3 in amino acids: CASSPNRQGYGYTF. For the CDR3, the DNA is TGTGCCAGCAGCCCTAACCGGCAGGGCTATGGCTACACCTTC.

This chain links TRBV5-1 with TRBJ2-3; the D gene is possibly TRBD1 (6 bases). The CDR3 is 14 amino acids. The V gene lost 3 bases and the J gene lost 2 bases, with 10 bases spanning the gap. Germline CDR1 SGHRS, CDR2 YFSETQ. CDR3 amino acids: CASSSDRNTDTQYF. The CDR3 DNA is TGCGCCAGCAGCTCGGACAGAAACACAGATACGCAGTATTTT.

The CDR3 protein is CASSYSGSVGAGEQYF. The CDR3 DNA follows: TGTGCCAGCAGTTACTCGGGATCGGTAGGAGCAGGAGAGCAGTACTTC. V usage is TRBV6-6 and J usage is TRBJ2-7; D is unresolved. The ends were cut back, 0 bases at V and 7 bases at J, with 19 bases in the middle. CDR1 MNHNY and CDR2 SVGAGI come from the germline V gene (reference sequence). This CDR3 has 16 amino acids.

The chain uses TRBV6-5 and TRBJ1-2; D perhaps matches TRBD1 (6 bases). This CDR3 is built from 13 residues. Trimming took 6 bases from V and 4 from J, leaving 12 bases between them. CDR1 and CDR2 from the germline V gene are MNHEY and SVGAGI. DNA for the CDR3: TGTGCCAGCAGCAGGGGTACGGGCTATGGCTACACCTTC. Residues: CASSRGTGYGYTF.

CDR3 in amino acids: CASSANNQPQHF. The CDR3 DNA reads TGTGCCAGCAGCGCGAACAATCAGCCCCAGCATTTT. The chain is built from TRBV13 and TRBJ1-5; no firm D call. The CDR3 is 12 residues long. Between the trimmed V and J ends, which lost 5 bases and 3 bases, there was a span of 5 bases. Looked up from germline, CDR1 is PRHDT and CDR2 is FYEKMQ (reference sequence). The variable domain in full, with the rest retrieved from reference TRBV13 and TRBJ1-5, is AAGVIQSPRHLIKEKRETATLKCYPIPRHDTVYWYQQGPGQDPQFLISFYEKMQSDKGSIPDRFSAQQFSDYHSELNMSSLELGDSALYFCASSANNQPQHFGDGTRLSIL.

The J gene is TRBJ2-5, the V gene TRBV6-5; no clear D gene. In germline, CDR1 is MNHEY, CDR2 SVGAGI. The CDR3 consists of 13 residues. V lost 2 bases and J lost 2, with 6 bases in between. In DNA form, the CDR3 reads TGTGCCAGCAGTTACAAGATTCAAGAGACCCAGTACTTC. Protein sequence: CASSYKIQETQYF.

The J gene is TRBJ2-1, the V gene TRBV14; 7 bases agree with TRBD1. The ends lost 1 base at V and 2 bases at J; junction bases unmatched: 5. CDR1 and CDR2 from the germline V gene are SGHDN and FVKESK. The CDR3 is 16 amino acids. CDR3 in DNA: TGTGCCAGCAGCCAAGTAAGGGACAGCACCTACAATGAGCAGTTCTTC. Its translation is CASSQVRDSTYNEQFF.

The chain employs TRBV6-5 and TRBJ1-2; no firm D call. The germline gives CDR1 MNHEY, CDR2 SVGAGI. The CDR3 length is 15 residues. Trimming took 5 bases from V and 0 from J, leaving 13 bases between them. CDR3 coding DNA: TGTGCCAGCAGTCTTCTAGCACAGCCTAACTATGGCTACACCTTC. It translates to CASSLLAQPNYGYTF.

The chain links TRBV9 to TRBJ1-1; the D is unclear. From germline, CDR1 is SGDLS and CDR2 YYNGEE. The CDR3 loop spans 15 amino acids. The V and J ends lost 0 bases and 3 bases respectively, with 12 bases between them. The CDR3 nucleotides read TGTGCCAGCAGCGTAGTTATCTCGGTGGACACTGAAGCTTTCTTT. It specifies CASSVVISVDTEAFF.

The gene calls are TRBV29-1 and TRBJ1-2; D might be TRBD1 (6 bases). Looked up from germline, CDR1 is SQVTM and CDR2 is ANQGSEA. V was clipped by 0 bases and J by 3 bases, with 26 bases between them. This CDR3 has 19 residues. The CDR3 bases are TGCAGCGTTGAAGATCAGGGTCGGCCAGGGGAAGAGGGGGACTATGGCTACACCTTC. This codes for CSVEDQGRPGEEGDYGYTF.

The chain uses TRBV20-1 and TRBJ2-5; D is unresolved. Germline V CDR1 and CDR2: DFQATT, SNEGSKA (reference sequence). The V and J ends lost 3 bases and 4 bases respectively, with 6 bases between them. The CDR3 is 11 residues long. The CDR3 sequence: CSASLVETQYF. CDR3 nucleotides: TGCAGTGCTAGCCTCGTAGAGACCCAGTACTTC.

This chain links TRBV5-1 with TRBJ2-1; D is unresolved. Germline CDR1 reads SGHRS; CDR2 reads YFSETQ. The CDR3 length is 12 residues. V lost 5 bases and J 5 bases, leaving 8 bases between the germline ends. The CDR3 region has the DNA TGCGCCAGCAGTGTCCAGAACAATGAGCAGTTCTTC. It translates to CASSVQNNEQFF.

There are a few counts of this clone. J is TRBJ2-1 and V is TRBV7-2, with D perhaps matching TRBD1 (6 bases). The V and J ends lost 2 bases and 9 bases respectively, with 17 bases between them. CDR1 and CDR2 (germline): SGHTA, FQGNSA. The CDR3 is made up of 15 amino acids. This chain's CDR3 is CASSLFRGETSEQFF. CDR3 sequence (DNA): TGTGCCAGCAGCTTATTCAGGGGCGAAACGAGTGAGCAGTTCTTC.

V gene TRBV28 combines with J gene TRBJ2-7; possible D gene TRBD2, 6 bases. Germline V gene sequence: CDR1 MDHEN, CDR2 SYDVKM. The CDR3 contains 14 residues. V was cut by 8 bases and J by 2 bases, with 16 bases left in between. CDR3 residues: CASSTPGSTYEQYF. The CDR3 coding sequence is TGTGCCAGCTCTACCCCCGGGAGTACCTACGAGCAGTACTTC.

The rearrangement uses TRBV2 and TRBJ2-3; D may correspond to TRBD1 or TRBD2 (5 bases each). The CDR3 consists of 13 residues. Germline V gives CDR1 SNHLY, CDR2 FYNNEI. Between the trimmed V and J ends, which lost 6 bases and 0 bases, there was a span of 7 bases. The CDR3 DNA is TGTGCCAGCAGGAGGGACAGCACAGATACGCAGTATTTT. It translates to CASRRDSTDTQYF. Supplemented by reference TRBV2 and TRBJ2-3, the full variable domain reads EPEVTQTPSHQVTQMGQEVILRCVPISNHLYFYWYRQILGQKVEFLVSFYNNEISEKSEIFDDQFSVERPDGSNFTLKIRSTKLEDSAMYFCASRRDSTDTQYFGPGTRLTVL.

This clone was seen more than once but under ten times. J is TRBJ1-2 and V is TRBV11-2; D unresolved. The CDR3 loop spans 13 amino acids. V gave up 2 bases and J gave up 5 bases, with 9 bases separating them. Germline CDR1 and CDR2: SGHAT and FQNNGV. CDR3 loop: CASSLSGEYGYTF. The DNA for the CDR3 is TGTGCCAGCAGCTTAAGCGGGGAGTATGGCTACACCTTC.